This T cell receptor beta chain originates from a study of cytomegalovirus exposure and HLA in healthy donors. V was shortened by 7 bases and J by 7 bases, with 14 bases between the two germline ends. This CDR3 is built from 12 residues. Looked up from germline, CDR1 is SNHLY and CDR2 is FYNNEI. The PCR employed 60 Vbeta primers together with 13 Jbeta primers. Clones were read by immunoSEQ multiplex PCR, and TCRdb kept only the in-frame ones, dropping some. This table holds around 200,000 clones, around 74% found once. The chain joins TRBV2 to TRBJ2-7, with a tentative D call TRBD2 (6 bases). Sequences were obtained from PBMCs. The receptor was isolated from a male donor in good health and CMV-seronegative. CDR3 loop: CASIRGRREQYF. The CDR3 region has the DNA TGTGCCAGCATCAGAGGGAGGAGGGAGCAGTACTTC.